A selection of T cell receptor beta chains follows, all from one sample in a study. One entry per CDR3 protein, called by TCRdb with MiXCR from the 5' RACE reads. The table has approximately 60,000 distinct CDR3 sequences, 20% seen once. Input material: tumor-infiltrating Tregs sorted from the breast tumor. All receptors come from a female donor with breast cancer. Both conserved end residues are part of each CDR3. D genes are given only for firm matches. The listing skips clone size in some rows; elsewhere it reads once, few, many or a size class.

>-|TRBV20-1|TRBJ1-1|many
TGCAGTGCTAGAGATGCACGAGGACGCACCGAAGCTTTCTTT
CSARDARGRTEAFF
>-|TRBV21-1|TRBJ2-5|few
TGTGCCAGCAGCAAAGGGGAGACTAGCGTCCCTCGGGAGACCCAGTACTTC
CASSKGETSVPRETQYF
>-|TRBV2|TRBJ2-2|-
TGTGCCAGCAGGCCAACCCTAGATCCCGGGGAGCTGTTTTTT
CASRPTLDPGELFF
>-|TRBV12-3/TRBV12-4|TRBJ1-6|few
TGTGCCAGCAGTTCCGTCTACTCACCCCTCCACTTT
CASSSVYSPLHF
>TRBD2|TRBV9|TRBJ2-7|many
TGTGCCAGCAGCGTAGACGGGAGGGGAACCGAGCAGTACTTC
CASSVDGRGTEQYF
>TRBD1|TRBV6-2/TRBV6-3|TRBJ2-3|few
TGTGCCAGCATCCCCTGGGAAGGGGGCTCTAGCACAGATACGCAGTATTTT
CASIPWEGGSSTDTQYF
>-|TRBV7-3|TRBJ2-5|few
TGTGCCAGCAGCAGTGGGGCAGGAGGGCCCTCTAAAGAGACCCAGTACTTC
CASSSGAGGPSKETQYF
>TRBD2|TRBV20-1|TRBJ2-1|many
TGCAGTGCTAGAGGGACCCCTCGGGCTAGCGGGAAGGGGAGAGGTGAGCAGTTCTTC
CSARGTPRASGKGRGEQFF
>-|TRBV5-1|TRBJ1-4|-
TGCGCCAGCAGCGACGGACAGTCCGCCCAAAAACTGTTTTTT
CASSDGQSAQKLFF
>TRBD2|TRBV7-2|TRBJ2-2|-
TGTGCCAGCACCTCCTATAAGGGAGGGTTCGACACCGGGGAGCTGTTTTTT
CASTSYKGGFDTGELFF
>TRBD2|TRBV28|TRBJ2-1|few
TGTGCCAGCAGTCAGATCGGACTAGCGGGAGGGTTCGATGAGCAGTTCTTC
CASSQIGLAGGFDEQFF
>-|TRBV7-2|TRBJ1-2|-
TGTGCCAGCAGCTTGTATTCCGGCCTAGATGGAGGGGGCTACACCTTC
CASSLYSGLDGGGYTF
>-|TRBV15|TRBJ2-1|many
TGTGCCACCAGCAGAGATGTAGGGAGTGAGCAGTTCTTC
CATSRDVGSEQFF
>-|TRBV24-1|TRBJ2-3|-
TGTGCCACTTCGGGACCCAACACAGATACGCAGTATTTT
CATSGPNTDTQYF
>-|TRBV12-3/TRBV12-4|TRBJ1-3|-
TGTGCCAGCAGTTTAATAAGGAGGAACACCATATATTTT
CASSLIRRNTIYF
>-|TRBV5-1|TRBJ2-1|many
TGCGCCAGCAGCTGGGACAATGAGCAGTTCTTC
CASSWDNEQFF
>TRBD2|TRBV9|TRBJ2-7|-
TGTGCCAGCAGCGTAGGGGAGGGTCTAGGCGAGCAGTACTTC
CASSVGEGLGEQYF
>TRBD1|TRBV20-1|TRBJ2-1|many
TGCAGTGCTAGAGGATTACCGGGACAGGACGACAATGAGCAGTTCTTC
CSARGLPGQDDNEQFF
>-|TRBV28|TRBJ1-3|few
TGTGCCAGCAGTTTAGAGGCAGGCTTCTCTGGAAACACCATATATTTT
CASSLEAGFSGNTIYF
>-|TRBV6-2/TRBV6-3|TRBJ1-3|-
TGTGCCAGCAGCGGGGGAATGTCTGGAAACACCATATATTTT
CASSGGMSGNTIYF
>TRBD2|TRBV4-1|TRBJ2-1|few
TGCGCCAGCAGCCAGCCCAGGCTAGCGGGAGGTCAGCCGCAGTTCTTC
CASSQPRLAGGQPQFF
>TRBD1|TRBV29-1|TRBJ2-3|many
TGCAGCGTCGCAGACAGGGGAGGAACAGATACGCAGTATTTT
CSVADRGGTDTQYF
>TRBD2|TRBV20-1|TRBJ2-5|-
TGCAGTGCTAGGGGAGGCGGGAGGGGGGAGACCCAGTACTTC
CSARGGGRGETQYF
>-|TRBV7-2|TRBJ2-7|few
TGTGCCAGCAGCTTAACCCCGGACTCGCCCTACGAGCAGTACTTC
CASSLTPDSPYEQYF
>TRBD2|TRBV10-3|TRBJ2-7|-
TGTGCCATCCAAGGTGATAGCGGGGGGTACGAGCAGTACTTC
CAIQGDSGGYEQYF
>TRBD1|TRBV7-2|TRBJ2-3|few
TGTGCCAGCAGCCCTCATGCCGGACAGGGAGGAGATACGCAGTATTTT
CASSPHAGQGGDTQYF
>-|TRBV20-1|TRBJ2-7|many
TGCAGTGTTGGGCAGGGGCGGGAGCAGTACTTC
CSVGQGREQYF
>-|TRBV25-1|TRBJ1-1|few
TGTGCCAGCACAAGGGGGGCCGGCACTGAAGCTTTCTTT
CASTRGAGTEAFF
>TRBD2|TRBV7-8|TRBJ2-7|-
TGTGCCAGCAGCGGCCGGGGGGGGCACGAGCAGTACTTC
CASSGRGGHEQYF
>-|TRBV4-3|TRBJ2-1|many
TGCGCCAGCAGCCAAGAGGCTAGATCGACTGAGCAGTTCTTC
CASSQEARSTEQFF
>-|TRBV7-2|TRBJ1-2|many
TGTGCCAGCAGCTTTGGTGCGCAGGCCCCCCTGGGTGGCTACACCTTC
CASSFGAQAPLGGYTF
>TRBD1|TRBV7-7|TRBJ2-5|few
TGTGCCAGCAGCCGGGCGATACAGGGGGCGTTAGAAGAGACCCAGTACTTC
CASSRAIQGALEETQYF
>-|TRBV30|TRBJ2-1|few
TGTGCCTGGAGTGAGAGGGGACCGGGGTTCTTC
CAWSERGPGFF
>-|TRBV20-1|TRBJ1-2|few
TGCAGTGCTTCCGGACACAGCAACTATGGCTACACCTTC
CSASGHSNYGYTF
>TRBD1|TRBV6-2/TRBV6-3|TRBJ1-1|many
TGTGCCAGCAGTTCCGGGACAGGGGCTTTCTTT
CASSSGTGAFF
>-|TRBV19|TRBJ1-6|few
TGTGCCAGTAGGTGGACTAATTCACCCCTCCACTTT
CASRWTNSPLHF
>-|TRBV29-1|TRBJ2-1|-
TGCAGCGTCCTCGTGGTTGAGCAGTTCTTC
CSVLVVEQFF
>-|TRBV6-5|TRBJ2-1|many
TGTGCCAGCAGTTACAGTGGCCAGTTCTCCTACAATGAGCAGTTCTTC
CASSYSGQFSYNEQFF
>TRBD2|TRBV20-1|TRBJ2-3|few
TGCAGTGCTAGAAGGGCGGGACTAGTGACCACAGATACGCAGTATTTT
CSARRAGLVTTDTQYF
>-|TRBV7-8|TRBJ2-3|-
TGTGCCAGCAGCCCTGGACAGCCCGGGTCAGATACGCAGTATTTT
CASSPGQPGSDTQYF
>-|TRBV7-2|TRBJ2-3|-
TGTGCCAGCAGCTTAGGCCCGGCTTCTTCCGGCACAGATACGCAGTATTTT
CASSLGPASSGTDTQYF
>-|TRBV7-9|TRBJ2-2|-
TGTGCCAGCAGCTTGTGTACAGTTGCGAACACCGGGGAGCTGTTTTTT
CASSLCTVANTGELFF
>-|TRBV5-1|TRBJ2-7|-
TGCGCCAGCAGCTCGACGGGGCCAGCCTCAGGCTTGGAGCAGTACTTC
CASSSTGPASGLEQYF
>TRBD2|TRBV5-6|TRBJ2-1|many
TGTGCCAGCAGCTTGGCGGGCGGGAGTTACTACAATGAGCAGTTCTTC
CASSLAGGSYYNEQFF
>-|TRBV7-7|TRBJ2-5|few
TGTGCTAGCAGCTTGGTGAGAGGGAACCAAGAGACCCAGTACTTC
CASSLVRGNQETQYF
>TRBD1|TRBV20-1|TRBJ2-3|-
TGCAGTGCTAGTGGGGGACAGGGCACAGATACGCAGTATTTT
CSASGGQGTDTQYF
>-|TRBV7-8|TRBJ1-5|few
TGTGCCAGCAGCTTAGCTCCCGCACAGGGAGGGTATCAGCCCCAGCATTTT
CASSLAPAQGGYQPQHF
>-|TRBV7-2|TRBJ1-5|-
TGTGCCAGCAGCGGCGGCAGCGGGGTCAAGGAACCCCAGCATTTT
CASSGGSGVKEPQHF
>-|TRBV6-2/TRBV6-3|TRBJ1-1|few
TGTGCCAGCACCCGGACCGAAGGGATCACTGAAGCTTTCTTT
CASTRTEGITEAFF
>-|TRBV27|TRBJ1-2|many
TGTGCCAGCGGTCAAAACGTTAACTATGGCTACACCTTC
CASGQNVNYGYTF
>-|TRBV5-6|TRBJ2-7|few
TGTGCCAGCAGCTTCCTCAGCCCGACGGGCGAGCAGTACTTC
CASSFLSPTGEQYF
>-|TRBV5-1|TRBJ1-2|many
TGCGCCAGCAGCGGGGGGCAAAACTATGGCTACACCTTC
CASSGGQNYGYTF